Below, 25 T cell receptor beta chains from the same sample are listed, as sequenced in a study of cytomegalovirus exposure and HLA in healthy donors. PCR was performed using 60 Vbeta and 13 Jbeta primers. Assay used: immunoSEQ multiplex PCR; TCRdb lists only in-frame clones, some missing. The sample has 150,000 to 200,000 clones, roughly four fifths seen once. The sequencing sample was made of PBMCs. These receptors were obtained from a man aged 30 to 39 in good health and CMV-seronegative.

V is TRBV19 and J is TRBJ1-6; 8 bases line up with TRBD1. CDR1 is LNHDA, CDR2 SQIVND, per germline (reference sequence). With V trimmed by 6 bases and J by 9 bases, 4 bases remained unmatched. The CDR3 spans 13 residues. Here the CDR3 DNA reads TGTGCCAGTAGGACAGGGGTCGTTTCACCCCTCCACTTT. It translates to CASRTGVVSPLHF.

CDR3: CSVEERTRGTEAFF. The CDR3 region has the DNA TGCAGCGTTGAAGAAAGGACCCGGGGCACTGAAGCTTTCTTT. The chain links TRBV29-1 to TRBJ1-1; D not certain. The CDR3 spans 14 residues. Trimming stripped 0 bases from V and 4 bases from J, with 12 bases between. CDR1 SQVTM and CDR2 ANQGSEA come from the germline V gene.

The chain links TRBV6-6 to TRBJ2-7, with D unclear. Germline values: CDR1 MNHNY, CDR2 SVGAGI (reference sequence). The CDR3 runs 14 residues. Trimming took off 2 bases at V and 2 bases at J, with 10 bases between the two ends. In DNA, the CDR3 is TGTGCCAGCAGTTACCCGAGACAAGCCTACGAGCAGTACTTC. Translated, it gives CASSYPRQAYEQYF.

CDR3 bases: TGTGCCACCCAGACTAGCGGGACAAACATTCAGTACTTC. Protein: CATQTSGTNIQYF. The V call is TRBV2, the J call TRBJ2-4, with 11 bases matching TRBD2. The CDR3 runs 13 residues. The V gene end was trimmed by 10 bases and the J gene end by 6 bases; junction bases not matched to a gene: 5. In germline, CDR1 is SNHLY, CDR2 FYNNEI.

The chain couples TRBV10-3 to TRBJ2-7; no firm D call. V gave up 0 bases and J gave up 6 bases, with 9 bases separating them. The CDR3 spans 13 residues. Germline CDR1 is ENHRY and CDR2 is SYGVKD. The DNA for the CDR3 is TGTGCCATCAGTGAGTCAGCGCCCCCCGAGCAGTACTTC. Translation gives CAISESAPPEQYF.

This chain joins TRBV5-1 and TRBJ1-5, with D uncertain. The CDR3 is 13 amino acids. From germline, CDR1 is SGHRS and CDR2 YFSETQ. V lost 1 base, J lost 5 bases, and 7 bases lay in between. The CDR3 DNA reads TGCGCCAGCAGCTTGAGCGGGGATCAGCCCCAGCATTTT. It yields the protein CASSLSGDQPQHF.

The chain couples TRBV27 to TRBJ1-1; D possibly corresponds to TRBD1 (5 bases). Trimming took off 7 bases at V and 3 bases at J, with 15 bases between the two ends. From germline, CDR1 is MNHEY and CDR2 SMNVEV (reference sequence). The CDR3 covers 14 residues. The CDR3 reads CASNLIQGHTEAFF. The CDR3 coding sequence is TGTGCCAGCAACCTCATCCAGGGTCACACTGAAGCTTTCTTT.

The sample holds one count of this clone. J is TRBJ2-1 and V is TRBV28; maybe TRBD1 (6 bases). The CDR3 is 15 residues long. The V and J ends lost 5 bases and 3 bases respectively, with 14 bases between them. Germline V CDR1 and CDR2: MDHEN, SYDVKM. The CDR3 sequence is CASSVPRQDYNEQFF. The CDR3 DNA reads as TGTGCCAGCAGTGTTCCGAGACAGGACTACAATGAGCAGTTCTTC.

The chain is built from TRBV2 and TRBJ1-5; 7 bases map to TRBD1. The germline gives CDR1 SNHLY, CDR2 FYNNEI. The CDR3 runs to 14 residues. V shed 6 bases, J shed 5 bases, and the junction held 7 bases outside the gene matches. CDR3 coding DNA: TGTGCCAGCAGCTCAAACAGGGGCCATCAGCCCCAGCATTTT. Its translation: CASSSNRGHQPQHF.

This rearrangement joins TRBV30 to TRBJ2-1; 12 nucleotides align to TRBD1. CDR1 GTSNPN and CDR2 SVGIG come from the germline V gene (reference sequence). The CDR3 is 15 amino acids. Trimming at V came to 4 bases and at J to 4 bases, leaving 5 bases not matched to a gene. CDR3 sequence: CAWIKGQGAYNEQFF. In DNA form, the CDR3 reads TGTGCCTGGATCAAGGGACAGGGGGCTTACAATGAGCAGTTCTTC. Filled out from reference TRBV30 and TRBJ2-1, the complete variable domain reads SQTIHQWPATLVQPVGSPLSLECTVEGTSNPNLYWYRQAAGRGLQLLFYSVGIGQISSEVPQNLSASRPQDRQFILSSKKLLLSDSGFYLCAWIKGQGAYNEQFFGPGTRLTVL.

The genes are TRBV7-9 and TRBJ1-1; TRBD1 is a possible D gene (5 bases). In germline, CDR1 is SEHNR, CDR2 FQNEAQ (reference sequence). V was trimmed by 2 bases and J by 5 bases, leaving 12 bases between them. CDR3 length equals 14 residues. The CDR3 nucleotides are TGTGCCAGCAGCTTACGGCGGGAGGGGACTGAAGCTTTCTTT. This translates into CASSLRREGTEAFF.

The chain employs TRBV15 and TRBJ2-3, with TRBD2 matching 8 bases. Germline V gene data show CDR1 as LNHNV and CDR2 as YYDKDF (reference sequence). This CDR3 comprises 16 residues. The junction had 4 bases not matched to a gene; V was cut back by 2 bases and J by 0 bases. The CDR3 region has the DNA TGTGCCACCAGCAGACAAGCTAGCGGGAGCACAGATACGCAGTATTTT. Protein: CATSRQASGSTDTQYF.

This clone was detected only once. This chain joins TRBV19 and TRBJ2-7, with 8 bases lining up with TRBD2. CDR3 length: 14 residues. With 7 bases clipped from V and 2 bases from J, the junction kept 7 bases outside the gene matches. Germline-derived CDR1 and CDR2 are LNHDA and SQIVND (reference sequence). CDR3 sequence: CASTRRGDTYEQYF. CDR3 coding DNA: TGTGCCAGTACCAGGCGGGGGGATACCTACGAGCAGTACTTC. Variable domain in full (rest from reference TRBV19 and TRBJ2-7): DGGITQSPKYLFRKEGQNVTLSCEQNLNHDAMYWYRQDPGQGLRLIYYSQIVNDFQKGDIAEGYSVSREKKESFPLTVTSAQKNPTAFYLCASTRRGDTYEQYFGPGTRLTVT.

V is TRBV2 and J is TRBJ1-1; D gene ambiguous. Germline CDR1 is SNHLY and CDR2 is FYNNEI. V lost 5 bases, J lost 9 bases, and 10 bases lay in between. The CDR3 is 11 residues long. CDR3 DNA: TGTGCCAGCAGTCCAGGACTCAAAGCTTTCTTT. Protein sequence: CASSPGLKAFF.

This clone occurred once. The gene calls are TRBV29-1 and TRBJ2-5, with 10 bases lining up with TRBD1. V was pared by 6 bases and J by 5 bases, with 9 bases of the junction left unmatched. Germline assignment: CDR1 SQVTM and CDR2 ANQGSEA. The CDR3 is made up of 14 amino acids. This CDR3 is CSVTDRGRFETQYF. The CDR3, as DNA: TGCAGCGTAACTGACAGGGGGCGATTTGAGACCCAGTACTTC.

This clone has more than one count but fewer than ten. This CDR3 reads CASSSRLAGFSYEQYF. In DNA form, the CDR3 reads TGTGCCAGCAGTTCGCGACTAGCGGGCTTCTCCTACGAGCAGTACTTC. The chain employs TRBV28 and TRBJ2-7; 10 bases fit TRBD2. From germline, CDR1 is MDHEN and CDR2 SYDVKM. The CDR3 extends over 16 amino acids. The V gene end was trimmed by 4 bases and the J gene end by 0 bases; junction bases not matched to a gene: 6.

The V gene is TRBV27, the J gene TRBJ2-7; TRBD2 matches at 8 bases. The V gene end was trimmed by 2 bases and the J gene end by 6 bases; junction bases not matched to a gene: 6. The CDR3 extends over 14 amino acids. CDR1 MNHEY and CDR2 SMNVEV come from the germline V gene (reference sequence). The CDR3 DNA is TGTGCCAGCAGTTTACACCGGGGGGGAGGCGAGCAGTACTTC. This sequence encodes CASSLHRGGGEQYF.

The chain combines TRBV7-7 with TRBJ2-5; D perhaps matches TRBD2 (6 bases). With 3 bases removed from V and 4 bases from J, the gap between germline ends came to 12 bases. Germline-derived CDR1 and CDR2 are SSHAT and FNYEAQ (reference sequence). The CDR3 spans 14 residues. CDR3 loop: CASSFELASETQYF. The CDR3, as DNA: TGTGCCAGCAGCTTTGAACTAGCATCAGAGACCCAGTACTTC.

The gene calls are TRBV7-9 and TRBJ2-7, with D uncertain. Deletions cut 2 bases from V and 3 bases from J, with 14 bases between. Germline V CDR1 and CDR2: SEHNR, FQNEAQ (reference sequence). This CDR3 has 15 amino acids. The CDR3 sequence: CASSLSFDTVYEQYF. CDR3 bases: TGTGCCAGCAGCTTATCCTTCGACACGGTCTACGAGCAGTACTTC.

This clone was counted only a few times. The chain joins TRBV7-2 to TRBJ1-1, with D unresolved. V lost 6 bases, J lost 4 bases, and 9 bases lay in between. CDR1 is SGHTA, CDR2 FQGNSA, per germline. This CDR3 contains 12 residues. The CDR3 here is CASRLFATEAFF. CDR3 DNA sequence: TGTGCCAGCAGACTTTTTGCCACTGAAGCTTTCTTT.

The rearrangement uses TRBV30 and TRBJ2-5; 9 bases fit TRBD2. V trimming: 5 bases; J trimming: 7 bases; junction bases outside the gene matches: 11. CDR1 is GTSNPN, CDR2 SVGIG, per germline (reference sequence). CDR3 length: 14 amino acids. The CDR3 sequence: CAWGLLAGAGTQYF. The CDR3 DNA is TGTGCCTGGGGGCTGTTAGCGGGAGCGGGGACCCAGTACTTC.

V and J are TRBV27 and TRBJ2-7, with D possibly being TRBD1 (7 bases). This CDR3 comprises 13 residues. The V end was cut by 5 bases, the J end by 2 bases, with 10 bases between. Germline lookup yields CDR1 MNHEY and CDR2 SMNVEV (reference sequence). The CDR3 coding sequence is TGTGCCAGCAGTCCAGGGGGGCCCTACGAGCAGTACTTC. This encodes CASSPGGPYEQYF.

The chain recombines TRBV10-1 with TRBJ2-7, with D perhaps matching TRBD2 (6 bases). CDR3 size: 15 residues. The V and J ends lost 0 bases and 0 bases respectively, with 9 bases between them. The germline CDR1 and CDR2 sequences are WNHNN and SYGVQD (reference sequence). The CDR3 coding sequence is TGCGCCAGCAGTGAGTCGGGGGAGGTCTCCTACGAGCAGTACTTC. Translating gives CASSESGEVSYEQYF.

The CDR3 nucleotides are TGTGCCAGCAGGACCGACAGGGGAAGCACCGGGGAGCTGTTTTTT. It is translated as CASRTDRGSTGELFF. The gene calls are TRBV2 and TRBJ2-2; TRBD1 matches at 8 bases. The junction had 7 bases not matched to a gene; V was cut back by 6 bases and J by 4 bases. Germline V gene data show CDR1 as SNHLY and CDR2 as FYNNEI. The CDR3 runs 15 residues.

CDR3 in DNA: TGTGCCAGCAGCTCGACCGGATTTTCTAGCTCCAAAAACATTCAGTACTTC. Translating gives CASSSTGFSSSKNIQYF. The chain has TRBV5-4 and TRBJ2-4; possible D gene TRBD2, 5 bases. CDR3 length: 17 residues. The germline CDR1 and CDR2 sequences are SGHNT and YYREEE (reference sequence). The ends were cut back, 3 bases at V and 2 bases at J, with 18 bases in the middle.